This T cell receptor beta chain was recovered during a study of regulatory T cells in long-lasting Graves disease (dated by TCRdb to the early 2020s). About the study as a whole: To count as having persistent Graves' disease, a patient had to have received antithyroid drug treatment for over 5 years with TSH receptor autoantibodies remaining persistently positive. The study was registered as a clinical trial and conducted in China. A total of some 35 samples underwent TCR sequencing, from about 13 patients with persistent Graves' disease and 20 or so patients with newly diagnosed Graves' disease. Persistent Graves' disease patients were compared with newly diagnosed Graves' disease patients by peripheral blood TCR sequencing and RNA sequencing. In the clinical cohort, patients with persistent Graves' disease had used antithyroid drugs for an average of roughly ten years. Summary of the overall study and its limitations: Sequencing and analysis were limited to the TCR beta chain. Persistent patients shared more public clonotypes among themselves (around 3,000) than newly diagnosed patients did (more than 950). The small sample size was acknowledged by the authors as a limitation that may reduce accuracy. Persistent disease showed preferential use of TRBV28, TRBJ1-2 and TRBJ2-5, whereas newly diagnosed disease favored TRBV20-1 and TRBJ2-1. Because the primary lesion, thyroid tissue, could not be accessed, the study looked at peripheral blood alone. Compared with newly diagnosed patients, persistent Graves' disease patients had lower TCR Shannon entropy and fewer highly expanded clones, which suggests clonal expansion.

This clonotype was observed at least ten times. The clone's antigen remains unknown. Within one base of it there is no much larger clone, and no base qualities were kept. From its cysteine to its phenylalanine, the CDR3 spans 12 amino acids. The read is trimmed to its CDR3 DNA, 36 bases read in frame from base 1. Germline trimming: 7 bases from V, 5 bases from J; junction bases outside gene matches: 4. Per the germline V gene, SNHLY is the CDR1 and FYNNEI is the CDR2. Library prep was done by multiplex PCR. The run used an Illumina HiSeq 4000. CDR3 regions were amplified by Arm-PCR with iRepertoire HTBI primers to construct TCR beta libraries. Gel purification was performed on PCR products prior to sequencing. Turning to the authors' computational methods: A total of 62 TRBV and under 15 TRBJ segments were identified across samples and were used for gene usage analysis of CDR3 amino acid clonotypes. COPE and FqMerger were used to merge filtered high-quality paired reads into contigs. BLAST was used to align contigs to IMGT TRBV, TRBD and TRBJ reference genes, with CDR3 defined following IMGT. Highly expanded clones were defined as clonotypes with a frequency above 0.1%. Shannon entropy was used to measure repertoire diversity, and the Gini coefficient was used to measure V-J evenness. A clonotype found in more than one individual was treated as public. TCRdb itself trimmed the public reads at Q25 with fastp, ran MiXCR and retained productive beta chains. CDR3 protein sequences are deduplicated, and each keeps its most common genes and DNA. These V and J calls derive from TCRdb rather than the authors' analysis. Within this sample are roughly 450,000 distinct CDR3 sequences, with about a quarter of them counted one time only. The top ten clonotypes cover approximately 28% of the sample.

The sample's time point label, in plain terms: persistent/refractory GD, antithyroid drugs over 5 years with positive TRAb. For both TCR sequencing and RNA sequencing, RNA was extracted from PBMCs in TRIzol. The diagnosis of Graves' disease was made according to American Thyroid Association guidelines. The patients came from an endocrinology department in Xi'an, China. Each patient gave 7 to 9.5 milliliters of peripheral blood, collected in an EDTA anticoagulant tube. Ficoll Paque Plus density gradient separation was used to isolate PBMCs, and no further T cell sorting was performed. An Agilent 2100 Bioanalyzer and agarose gel were used to assess RNA quality, and a NanoDrop 2000 was used to measure RNA concentration.

The V and J genes are TRBV2 and TRBJ1-1; 7 central nucleotides agree with TRBD1. Sequencing was performed on peripheral blood mononuclear cells (PBMCs), taken when the disease was refractory, from a patient treated with antithyroid drugs. The TCR sequence derives from a female donor with Graves disease. This receptor has the CDR3 CASISGGTEAFF. The nucleotides read TGTGCCAGCATCTCAGGGGGAACTGAAGCTTTCTTT.